Listed below are T cell receptor beta chains from one sample, sequenced in a study of cytomegalovirus exposure and HLA in healthy donors. Measured with immunoSEQ multiplex PCR; TCRdb has only the in-frame clones, and not every one. The sample holds around 190,000 clones, approximately 86% seen once. Sample: PBMCs. The receptors derive from a woman aged 18-35 years in good health and CMV-seronegative. The CDR3 runs from the conserved cysteine through the conserved F or W. A D gene is named only where the DNA matches it firmly. Clone size is shown for a subset of rows, as once, few, many or a class of expanded clone.

v_gene	d_gene	j_gene	abundance	CDR3aa	CDR3nt
TRBV27	TRBD1	TRBJ1-5	NA	CASRPQGLGQPQHF	TGTGCCAGCAGGCCACAGGGGTTAGGGCAGCCCCAGCATTTT
TRBV13	TRBD2	TRBJ2-1	once	CASSPGTSGSNEQFF	TGTGCCAGCAGCCCCGGGACTAGCGGGAGCAATGAGCAGTTCTTC
TRBV6-6	NA	TRBJ1-5	NA	CASSPLRGGSNQPQHF	TGTGCCAGCAGTCCCCTCCGGGGAGGGAGCAATCAGCCCCAGCATTTT
TRBV6-1	NA	TRBJ1-3	few	CASRGSGGNTIYF	TGTGCCAGCAGGGGATCAGGGGGAAACACCATATATTTT
TRBV5-4	NA	TRBJ2-5	NA	CASRIGGVPETQYF	TGTGCCAGCAGAATTGGCGGGGTCCCGGAGACCCAGTACTTC
TRBV28	TRBD1	TRBJ1-5	once	CASSLQGAGGNQPQHF	TGTGCCAGCAGTTTACAGGGGGCAGGCGGCAATCAGCCCCAGCATTTT
TRBV19	TRBD2	TRBJ2-7	NA	CASQGPGLAGNSYEQYF	TGTGCCAGTCAAGGCCCCGGGCTAGCGGGCAACTCCTACGAGCAGTACTTC
TRBV11-2	TRBD1	TRBJ2-7	few	CASSSGTGISEQYF	TGTGCCAGCAGCTCCGGGACAGGGATATCCGAGCAGTACTTC
TRBV7-8	TRBD2	TRBJ2-7	NA	CASSLARTSGRPNEQYF	TGTGCCAGCAGCTTAGCGCGGACTAGCGGGAGGCCCAACGAGCAGTACTTC
TRBV19	TRBD1	TRBJ2-3	NA	CASTGTGADTQYF	TGTGCCAGTACCGGGACAGGGGCGGATACGCAGTATTTT